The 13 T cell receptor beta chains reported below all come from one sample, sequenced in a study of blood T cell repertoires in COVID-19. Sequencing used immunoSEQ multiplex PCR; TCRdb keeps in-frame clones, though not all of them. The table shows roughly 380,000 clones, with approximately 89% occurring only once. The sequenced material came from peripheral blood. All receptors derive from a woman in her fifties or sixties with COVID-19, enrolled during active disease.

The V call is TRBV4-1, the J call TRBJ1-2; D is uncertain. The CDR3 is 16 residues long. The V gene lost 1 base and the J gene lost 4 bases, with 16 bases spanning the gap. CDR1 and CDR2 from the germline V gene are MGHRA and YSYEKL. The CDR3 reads CASSQGRTPSGYGYTF. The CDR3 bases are TGCGCCAGCAGCCAAGGGAGGACGCCTTCGGGCTATGGCTACACCTTC.

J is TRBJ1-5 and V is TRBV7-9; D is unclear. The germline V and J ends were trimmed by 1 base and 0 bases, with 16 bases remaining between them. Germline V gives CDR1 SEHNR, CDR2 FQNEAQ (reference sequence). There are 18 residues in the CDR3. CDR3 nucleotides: TGTGCCAGCAGCTTAGGCCGGTCCGAGGAGTATAGCAATCAGCCCCAGCATTTT. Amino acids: CASSLGRSEEYSNQPQHF.

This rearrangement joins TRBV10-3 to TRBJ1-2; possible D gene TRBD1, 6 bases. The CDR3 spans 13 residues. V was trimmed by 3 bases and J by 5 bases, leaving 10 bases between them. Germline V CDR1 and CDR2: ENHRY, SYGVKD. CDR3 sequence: CAISDQGQYGYTF. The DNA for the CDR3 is TGTGCCATCAGTGACCAAGGACAGTATGGCTACACCTTC.

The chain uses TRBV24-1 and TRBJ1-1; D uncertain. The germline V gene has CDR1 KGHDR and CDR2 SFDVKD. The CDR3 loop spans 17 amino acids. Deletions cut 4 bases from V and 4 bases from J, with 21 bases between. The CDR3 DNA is TGTGCCACCAGTGACCCGGGAAGCTCTTCTCGGGTCACTGAAGCTTTCTTT. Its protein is CATSDPGSSSRVTEAFF.

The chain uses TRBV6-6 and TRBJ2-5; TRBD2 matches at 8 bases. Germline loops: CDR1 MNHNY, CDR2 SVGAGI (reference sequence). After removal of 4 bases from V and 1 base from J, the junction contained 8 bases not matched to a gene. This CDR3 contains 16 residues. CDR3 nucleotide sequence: TGTGCCAGCAGTTCCCTAGCGGGCCCCCGCCAAGAGACCCAGTACTTC. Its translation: CASSSLAGPRQETQYF.

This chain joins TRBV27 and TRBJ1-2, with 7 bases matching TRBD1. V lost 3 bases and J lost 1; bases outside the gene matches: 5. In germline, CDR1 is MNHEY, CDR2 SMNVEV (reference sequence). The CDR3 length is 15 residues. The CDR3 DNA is TGTGCCAGCAGTTTGACAGGGAATTATAACTATGGCTACACCTTC. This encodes CASSLTGNYNYGYTF.

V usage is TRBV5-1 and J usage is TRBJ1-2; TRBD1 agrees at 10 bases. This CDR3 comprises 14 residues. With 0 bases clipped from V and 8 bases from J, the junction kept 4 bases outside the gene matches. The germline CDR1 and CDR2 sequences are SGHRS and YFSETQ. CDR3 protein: CASSLGQGAWGYTF. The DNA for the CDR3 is TGCGCCAGCAGCTTGGGACAGGGGGCTTGGGGCTACACCTTC.

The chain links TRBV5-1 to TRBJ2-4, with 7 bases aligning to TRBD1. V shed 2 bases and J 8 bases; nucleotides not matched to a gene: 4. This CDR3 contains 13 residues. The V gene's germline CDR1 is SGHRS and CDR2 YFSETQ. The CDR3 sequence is CASSLGGFDIQYF. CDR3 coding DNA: TGCGCCAGCAGCTTAGGGGGCTTCGACATTCAGTACTTC.

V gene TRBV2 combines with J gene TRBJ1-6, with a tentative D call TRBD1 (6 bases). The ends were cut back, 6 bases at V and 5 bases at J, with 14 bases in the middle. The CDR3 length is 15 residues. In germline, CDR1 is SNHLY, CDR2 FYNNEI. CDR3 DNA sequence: TGTGCCAGCAGGAGCGGGACACTAAATAATTCACCCCTCCACTTT. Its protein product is CASRSGTLNNSPLHF.

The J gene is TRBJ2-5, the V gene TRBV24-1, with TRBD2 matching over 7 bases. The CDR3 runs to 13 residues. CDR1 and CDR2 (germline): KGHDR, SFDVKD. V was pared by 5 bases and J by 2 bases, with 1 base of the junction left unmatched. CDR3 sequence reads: CATSGAGQETQYF. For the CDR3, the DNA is TGTGCCACCAGTGGAGCGGGACAAGAGACCCAGTACTTC.

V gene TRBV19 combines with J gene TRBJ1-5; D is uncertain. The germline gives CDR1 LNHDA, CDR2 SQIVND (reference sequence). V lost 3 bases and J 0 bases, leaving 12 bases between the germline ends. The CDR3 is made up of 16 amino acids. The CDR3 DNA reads TGTGCCAGTAGTATCTGGGCAGATTATAGCAATCAGCCCCAGCATTTT. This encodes CASSIWADYSNQPQHF.

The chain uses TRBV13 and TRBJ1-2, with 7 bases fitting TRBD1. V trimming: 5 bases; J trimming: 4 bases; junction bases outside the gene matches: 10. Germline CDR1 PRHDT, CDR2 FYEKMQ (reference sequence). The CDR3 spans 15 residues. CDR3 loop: CASSQTGDGLYGYTF. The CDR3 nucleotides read TGTGCCAGCAGCCAAACAGGGGACGGTCTCTATGGCTACACCTTC.

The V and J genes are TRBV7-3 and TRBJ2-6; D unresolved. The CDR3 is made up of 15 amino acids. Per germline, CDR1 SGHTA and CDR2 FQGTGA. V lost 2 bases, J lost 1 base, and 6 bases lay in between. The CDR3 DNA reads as TGTGCCAGCAGCTTAGGAGTGTCTGGGGCCAACGTCCTGACTTTC. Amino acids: CASSLGVSGANVLTF. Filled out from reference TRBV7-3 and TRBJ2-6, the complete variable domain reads GAGVSQTPSNKVTEKGKYVELRCDPISGHTALYWYRQSLGQGPEFLIYFQGTGAADDSGLPNDRFFAVRPEGSVSTLKIQRTERGDSAVYLCASSLGVSGANVLTFGAGSRLTVL.